Below are 28 T cell receptor beta chains sequenced from a single sample in a study of glioma-infiltrating T cells after dendritic cell vaccination (TCRdb year 2016). To prepare the library, the immunoSEQ multiplex PCR assay was applied. TCRdb's version of the immuneACCESS table is confined to in-frame rearrangements and falls short of the full clone set. An unresolved V gene accounts for under half of the shortfall where checked; the remainder is of unknown origin. The table for this sample lists tens of thousands of clones; roughly 90% of them were counted only once. Clones ranked in the top ten supply approximately 3% of the sample. Sequencing was performed on blood, taken before dendritic cell vaccination. These receptors came from a human donor with glioblastoma.

The count of this clone is one. J is TRBJ1-1 and V is TRBV7-9; TRBD1 aligns across 11 bases. CDR1 is SEHNR, CDR2 FQNEAQ, per germline (reference sequence). The ends lost 10 bases at V and 5 bases at J; junction bases unmatched: 6. This CDR3 has 13 amino acids. Here the CDR3 DNA reads TGTGCCACACAACGGGACAGGGGGACTGAAGCTTTCTTT. This sequence encodes CATQRDRGTEAFF.

The chain carries TRBV5-1 and TRBJ2-3; the D gene is possibly TRBD2 (5 bases). Germline V CDR1 and CDR2: SGHRS, YFSETQ. V shed 2 bases and J shed 3 bases, with 13 bases lying between them. The CDR3 is 15 amino acids. The CDR3 loop reads CASSFSFPGTDTQYF. CDR3 nucleotides: TGCGCCAGCAGCTTCTCGTTCCCGGGGACAGATACGCAGTATTTT.

This clone has a handful of counts. J is TRBJ1-6 and V is TRBV2, with D perhaps matching TRBD1 (6 bases). This CDR3 region has 17 residues. Trimming shortened V by 3 bases and J by 6 bases, and 18 bases separated the two germline ends. Germline V gene sequence: CDR1 SNHLY, CDR2 FYNNEI. CDR3 in DNA: TGTGCCAGCAGTGATCTCGGGGGGCCAATGTCTAATTCACCCCTCCACTTT. It encodes CASSDLGGPMSNSPLHF.

This clone showed up just once. The chain couples TRBV21-1 to TRBJ2-7; TRBD2, the table's D call, lacks a check against the DNA. TRBV21-1 is marked as a pseudogene. This CDR3 has 12 amino acids. DNA of the CDR3: TGTGCCAGCAGCCCACCGGTCTACGAGCAGTACTTC. Translated: CASSPPVYEQYF.

The CDR3 region has the DNA TGTGCCAGCAGCTTCGCGGGAGGGCCGATGGAGACCCAGTACTTC. It translates to CASSFAGGPMETQYF. The chain uses TRBV5-6 and TRBJ2-5; 9 bases are a match to TRBD2. The V gene end was trimmed by 2 bases and the J gene end by 5 bases; junction bases not matched to a gene: 7. CDR1 SGHDT and CDR2 YYEEEE come from the germline V gene. The CDR3 totals 15 residues.

The rearrangement joins TRBV5-1 to TRBJ2-1, with 9 nucleotides matching TRBD2. Trimming took 5 bases from V and 8 from J; bases not matched to a gene: 11. This CDR3 has 15 amino acids. Per the germline V gene, CDR1 is SGHRS and CDR2 is YFSETQ. CDR3 sequence (DNA): TGCGCCAGCAGGTTTAGCGGGAGTAGAATGGATGAGCAGTTCTTC. It encodes CASRFSGSRMDEQFF.

This sequence joins TRBV6-6 and TRBJ2-5, with 7 bases identical to TRBD1. CDR3 length: 14 residues. CDR1 and CDR2 from the germline V gene are MNHNY and SVGAGI (reference sequence). V lost 2 bases to trimming and J lost 5 bases; unmatched junction nucleotides: 5. This chain's CDR3 is CASSYPGQWETQYF. CDR3 DNA: TGTGCCAGCAGTTACCCGGGACAGTGGGAGACCCAGTACTTC.

The chain employs TRBV2 and TRBJ1-1; 7 positions agree with TRBD1. Germline CDR1 is SNHLY and CDR2 is FYNNEI. CDR3 length: 12 residues. With V trimmed by 8 bases and J by 3 bases, 3 bases remained unmatched. The CDR3 nucleotides read TGTGCCAGCGGGACAGCCGACACTGAAGCTTTCTTT. Protein sequence: CASGTADTEAFF.

The chain employs TRBV18 and TRBJ1-1, with a weak D call TRBD1 (6 bases). Germline CDR1 and CDR2: KGHSH and LQKENI. This CDR3 spans 14 amino acids. V was trimmed by 2 bases and J by 0 bases, leaving 7 bases between them. Here the CDR3 reads CASSPSGVNTEAFF. The CDR3 DNA follows: TGTGCCAGCTCACCATCAGGGGTGAACACTGAAGCTTTCTTT. The full variable domain, with the rest looked up from reference TRBV18 and TRBJ1-1, is NAGVMQNPRHLVRRRGQEARLRCSPMKGHSHVYWYRQLPEEGLKFMVYLQKENIIDESGMPKERFSAEFPKEGPSILRIQQVVRGDSAAYFCASSPSGVNTEAFFGQGTRLTVV.

The V and J genes are TRBV6-6 and TRBJ1-2; D ambiguous. From germline, CDR1 is MNHNY and CDR2 SVGAGI (reference sequence). There are 12 residues in the CDR3. Trimming took 2 bases from V and 2 from J, leaving 3 bases between them. DNA for the CDR3: TGTGCCAGCAGTTACGAGAACTATGGCTACACCTTC. As protein: CASSYENYGYTF.

The chain is built from TRBV5-5 and TRBJ2-1; TRBD1 aligns across 8 bases. Losses at the gene ends were 1 base for V and 5 bases for J; bases not matched to a gene: 5. Germline values: CDR1 SGHKS, CDR2 YYEKEE (reference sequence). The CDR3 is made up of 15 amino acids. The CDR3 DNA is TGTGCCAGCAGCTTGTCAGGGGGCCCTAACAATGAGCAGTTCTTC. As protein: CASSLSGGPNNEQFF.

This clone is a singleton in its sample. This chain links TRBV30 with TRBJ2-5; TRBD1 matches at 8 bases. Looked up from germline, CDR1 is GTSNPN and CDR2 is SVGIG (reference sequence). The length of the CDR3 is 15 residues. The trim removed 5 bases at V and 1 base at J, leaving 9 bases unmatched. The CDR3 DNA reads TGTGCCTGGTCTCCCCTCGGACAGGGCCAAGAGACCCAGTACTTC. This sequence encodes CAWSPLGQGQETQYF.

This rearrangement joins TRBV6-6 to TRBJ2-1, with 7 bases aligning to TRBD1. The CDR3 extends over 15 amino acids. Germline V gives CDR1 MNHNY, CDR2 SVGAGI (reference sequence). Trimming took 7 bases from V and 0 from J; bases not matched to a gene: 6. The CDR3 protein is CASTRGPSSYNEQFF. For the CDR3, the DNA is TGTGCCAGCACAAGGGGGCCGAGCTCCTACAATGAGCAGTTCTTC.

V is TRBV5-1 and J is TRBJ1-1, with 7 bases aligning to TRBD1. Germline V gene data show CDR1 as SGHRS and CDR2 as YFSETQ. V gave up 5 bases and J gave up 11 bases; unmatched junction bases: 12. CDR3 length: 13 residues. In nucleotides, the CDR3 is TGCGCCAGCAGTTCTTCCGGACAGGCCGTTGCTTTCTTT. Its translation: CASSSSGQAVAFF.

This clone appeared a few times. The junction departs from the called germline gene at one end, perhaps through a read error. The same CDR3 is also encoded by other DNA sequences in this sample. For the CDR3, the DNA is TGTGCCAGCGCAGGCTGGCAGAATAATTCCCCCCTCCACTTT. It encodes CASAGWQNNSPLHF. The chain links TRBV28 to TRBJ1-6; D is undetermined. This CDR3 comprises 14 residues. CDR1 and CDR2 from the germline V gene are MDHEN and SYDVKM.

This chain links TRBV4-1 with TRBJ2-1; 8 positions match TRBD2. This CDR3 has 17 residues. Losses at the gene ends were 4 bases for V and 6 bases for J; bases not matched to a gene: 14. CDR1 is MGHRA and CDR2 is YSYEKL in the germline V gene. The CDR3 sequence: CASSRGAGGNPGNEQFF. The CDR3 DNA follows: TGCGCCAGCAGCCGAGGGGCGGGGGGTAACCCGGGCAATGAGCAGTTCTTC.

The rearrangement links TRBV4-1 to TRBJ2-1, with D maybe TRBD1 (6 bases). Germline loops: CDR1 MGHRA, CDR2 YSYEKL. The length of the CDR3 is 15 residues. The V gene lost 8 bases and the J gene lost 1 base, with 15 bases spanning the gap. The CDR3 spells CASSQQGISYNEQFF. CDR3 nucleotide sequence: TGCGCCAGCTCTCAACAGGGTATTTCCTACAATGAGCAGTTCTTC.

The DNA of the CDR3 is TGTGCCAGCAGCGGGAGCACCGCCGGGGAGCTGTTTTTT. This codes for CASSGSTAGELFF. The rearrangement links TRBV7-3 to TRBJ2-2, with a possible D match to TRBD2 (5 bases). Trimming removed 5 bases at V and 6 bases at J, with 10 bases between. Germline V gene data show CDR1 as SGHTA and CDR2 as FQGTGA. There are 13 residues in the CDR3.

The J gene is TRBJ1-1, the V gene TRBV7-9; no reliable D call. The CDR3 totals 11 residues. V lost 2 bases and J lost 10, with 8 bases in between. Per germline, CDR1 SEHNR and CDR2 FQNEAQ (reference sequence). CDR3 bases: TGTGCCAGCAGCTTAAGTCTAGTAGCTTTCTTT. The encoded protein is CASSLSLVAFF.

V and J are TRBV21-1 and TRBJ2-1; the DNA was not used to check the table's D call, TRBD2. TRBV21-1 is noted as a pseudogene. This CDR3 is 18 amino acids long. The CDR3 here is CASSKTATGSPSGREQFF. The CDR3 nucleotides read TGTGCCAGCAGCAAGACCGCTACAGGGTCTCCTAGCGGGAGAGAGCAGTTCTTC.

The rearrangement joins TRBV7-2 to TRBJ1-1; no clear D gene. Per germline, CDR1 SGHTA and CDR2 FQGNSA. V was trimmed by 5 bases and J by 10 bases, leaving 14 bases between them. This CDR3 region has 12 residues. The CDR3 loop reads CASSPEVGRAFF. Written as DNA, the CDR3 is TGTGCCAGCAGCCCAGAGGTGGGGAGAGCTTTCTTT.

The V gene is TRBV5-1, the J gene TRBJ2-1; TRBD2 matches 11 bases. Losses at the gene ends were 4 bases for V and 10 bases for J; bases not matched to a gene: 16. Germline CDR1 and CDR2: SGHRS and YFSETQ. The CDR3 totals 17 residues. This chain's CDR3 is CASSKDLTSGAPREQFF. The CDR3 DNA reads as TGCGCCAGCAGCAAGGATTTGACTAGCGGGGCTCCAAGGGAGCAGTTCTTC.

The chain uses TRBV18 and TRBJ1-2; no clear D gene. Germline assignment: CDR1 KGHSH and CDR2 LQKENI. The CDR3 loop spans 13 amino acids. With 6 bases removed from V and 7 bases from J, the gap between germline ends came to 15 bases. CDR3 bases: TGTGCCAGCTCTCCCGGGATAGAGGGTGGCTACACCTTC. It codes for CASSPGIEGGYTF.

This clone was seen a few times. The chain employs TRBV7-2 and TRBJ2-7; no clear D gene. CDR3 size: 12 residues. Germline values: CDR1 SGHTA, CDR2 FQGNSA. V dropped 1 base and J dropped 3 bases, with 4 bases sitting between them. CDR3 DNA: TGTGCCAGCAGCTTAGGAGTCTACGAGCAGTACTTC. Its protein product is CASSLGVYEQYF.

The genes are TRBV5-1 and TRBJ2-1, with 9 bases identical to TRBD2. Germline CDR1 reads SGHRS; CDR2 reads YFSETQ. V shed 1 base, J shed 2 bases, and the junction held 4 bases outside the gene matches. The CDR3 is made up of 16 amino acids. As DNA, the CDR3 is TGCGCCAGCAGCTTGCCCCTAGCGGGGACCTACAATGAGCAGTTCTTC. It is translated as CASSLPLAGTYNEQFF.

The chain uses TRBV19 and TRBJ1-1; 8 bases are a match to TRBD1. The CDR3 loop spans 15 amino acids. The germline V gene has CDR1 LNHDA and CDR2 SQIVND (reference sequence). Losses at the gene ends were 6 bases for V and 1 base for J; bases not matched to a gene: 7. The CDR3: CASRRQGLANTEAFF. CDR3 DNA: TGTGCCAGTAGAAGACAGGGGTTGGCGAACACTGAAGCTTTCTTT.

V and J are TRBV10-2 and TRBJ1-1, with a possible D match to TRBD1 (5 bases). The V gene's germline CDR1 is WSHSY and CDR2 SAAADI. The CDR3 runs to 14 residues. Trimming pared 6 bases from V and 1 base from J, leaving 12 bases between. CDR3: CASSTEQANTEAFF. In DNA form, the CDR3 reads TGCGCCAGCAGCACGGAACAGGCGAACACTGAAGCTTTCTTT.

CDR3 nucleotide sequence: TGTGCCAGCAGCTCAGGGACAGGGATCTACGAGCAGTACTTC. Amino acids: CASSSGTGIYEQYF. The chain carries TRBV11-3 and TRBJ2-7; TRBD1 aligns across 9 bases. Germline CDR1 reads SGHNT; CDR2 reads YENEEA. The CDR3 runs to 14 residues. V dropped 4 bases and J dropped 3; count of bases not matched to a gene: 4.